This T cell receptor beta chain was recovered during a study of pediatric ulcerative colitis. The V gene end was trimmed by 4 bases and the J gene end by 5 bases; junction bases not matched to a gene: 7. CDR1 is MNHNS, CDR2 SASEGT, per germline. This CDR3 spans 15 amino acids. This table comes from immunoSEQ multiplex PCR, and its TCRdb copy is limited to in-frame clones, with some not included. This table holds under 70,000 clones, 87% found once. This TCR was recovered from a boy aged 5-17 years who was a control in a study of pediatric ulcerative colitis. This chain links TRBV6-1 with TRBJ1-4, with 7 bases matching TRBD1. Sequencing was performed on blood. CDR3 in DNA: TGTGCCAGCAGTGGGGGGACAGCTCCGAATGAAAAACTGTTTTTT. Amino acid sequence: CASSGGTAPNEKLFF.